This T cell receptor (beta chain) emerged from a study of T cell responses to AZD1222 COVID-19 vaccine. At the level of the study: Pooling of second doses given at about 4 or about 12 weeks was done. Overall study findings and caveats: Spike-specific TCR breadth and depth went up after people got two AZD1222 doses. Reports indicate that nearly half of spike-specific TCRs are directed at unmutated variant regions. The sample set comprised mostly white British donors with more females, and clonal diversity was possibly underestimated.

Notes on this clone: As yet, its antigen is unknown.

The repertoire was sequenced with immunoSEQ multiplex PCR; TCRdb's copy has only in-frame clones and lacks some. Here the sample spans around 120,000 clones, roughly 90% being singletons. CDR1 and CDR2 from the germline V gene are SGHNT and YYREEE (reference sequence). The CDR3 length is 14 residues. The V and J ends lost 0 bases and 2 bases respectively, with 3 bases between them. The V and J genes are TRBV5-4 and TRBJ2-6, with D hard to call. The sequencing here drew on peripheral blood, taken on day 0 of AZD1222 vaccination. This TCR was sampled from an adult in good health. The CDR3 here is CASSLATGANVLTF. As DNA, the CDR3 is TGTGCCAGCAGCTTGGCCACTGGGGCCAACGTCCTGACTTTC.